This TCR beta chain was obtained from a study of T cell repertoires in cytomegalovirus infection. Study details: Shared public TCR beta signatures pointed to both CMV infection and a matching HLA type. Findings of the study overall: In two of eight donors, the top clonotype was HLA-C-restricted CMV-specific. Cumulated frequencies of public TCR beta families served to identify carriers of CMV plus the relevant HLA.

The ends were cut back, 4 bases at V and 9 bases at J, with 12 bases in the middle. The CDR3 extends over 12 amino acids. CDR1 and CDR2 (germline): SEHNR, FQNEAQ (reference sequence). MiXCR was run by TCRdb on the reads, yielding one entry per CDR3 protein. The repertoire includes 700,000 to 850,000 distinct CDR3 sequences, about 33% of them detected once, and over 10% sits in the top ten. Of note for this clonotype: Its matching antigen is unknown.

The sample was cultured CD8+ T cells from PBMCs, taken from culture after CMV antigen stimulation. The rearrangement links TRBV7-9 to TRBJ2-5; TRBD2 is a possible D gene (5 bases). The sequence was collected from a human donor in good health (CMV status not recorded). Some clones in this sample may be carry-over from other donors' samples. CDR3 region: CASSSSLGAQYF. CDR3 nucleotides: TGTGCCAGCAGCTCTTCTCTGGGAGCCCAGTACTTC.